A single sample gave rise to the 18 T cell receptor beta chains below, sequenced in a study of blood T cell repertoires in COVID-19. Using immunoSEQ multiplex PCR, the repertoire was profiled, and TCRdb retains in-frame clones only, with some absent. The sample carries around 160,000 clones, over 70% recorded once. Sequencing was carried out using PBMCs or T cells enriched from blood (not recorded which). The receptors derive from a man aged 50 or older who had recovered from COVID-19.

The rearrangement uses TRBV5-4 and TRBJ2-3; 7 bases are a match to TRBD2. CDR1 is SGHNT and CDR2 is YYREEE in the germline V gene (reference sequence). The V and J ends lost 3 bases and 10 bases, in that order; junction bases with no gene match: 17. CDR3 length equals 16 residues. As DNA, the CDR3 is TGTGCCAGCAGCTCCACCGACCGGGGTGGGGGGGACGCGCAGTATTTT. This gives the protein CASSSTDRGGGDAQYF.

This clone appeared a single time. This rearrangement joins TRBV19 to TRBJ2-2; tentative D call: TRBD1 (5 bases). Trimming shortened V by 5 bases and J by 6 bases, and 13 bases separated the two germline ends. Looked up from germline, CDR1 is LNHDA and CDR2 is SQIVND (reference sequence). The CDR3 consists of 14 residues. The CDR3 loop reads CASSAGYAPGELFF. CDR3 sequence (DNA): TGTGCCAGTAGTGCAGGGTATGCCCCCGGGGAGCTGTTTTTT.

The chain combines TRBV18 with TRBJ1-5; 7 bases match TRBD1. The CDR3 consists of 15 residues. Per germline, CDR1 KGHSH and CDR2 LQKENI. J lost 3 bases, V lost 4 bases, and 6 bases had no gene match. CDR3 region: CASSQGQPPNQPQHF. CDR3 sequence (DNA): TGTGCCAGCTCACAGGGACAGCCTCCCAATCAGCCCCAGCATTTT.

The chain couples TRBV7-3 to TRBJ2-7, with TRBD2 identical over 11 bases. The CDR3 runs 14 residues. V lost 5 bases to trimming and J lost 5 bases; unmatched junction nucleotides: 5. Germline CDR1 and CDR2: SGHTA and FQGTGA. The CDR3 region has the DNA TGTGCCAGCAGCAATAGCGGGGGGGCCCACGAGCAGTACTTC. Translation gives CASSNSGGAHEQYF.

The chain carries TRBV5-1 and TRBJ2-5; D is unresolved. The CDR3 loop spans 15 amino acids. The germline V and J ends were trimmed by 0 bases and 2 bases, with 11 bases remaining between them. The germline CDR1 and CDR2 sequences are SGHRS and YFSETQ. The CDR3: CASSLAIGQQETQYF. In DNA form, the CDR3 reads TGCGCCAGCAGCTTGGCAATTGGGCAACAAGAGACCCAGTACTTC.

J is TRBJ1-5 and V is TRBV19; the match to TRBD1 covers 11 bases. The length of the CDR3 is 16 residues. Germline-derived CDR1 and CDR2 are LNHDA and SQIVND (reference sequence). Losses at the gene ends were 6 bases for V and 7 bases for J; bases not matched to a gene: 11. DNA for the CDR3: TGTGCCAGTAGAAACACCGGGACAGGGGGACGACAGCCCCAGCATTTT. This translates into CASRNTGTGGRQPQHF.

The V and J genes are TRBV30 and TRBJ2-7, with TRBD2 matching 7 bases. The CDR3 covers 12 residues. Germline lookup yields CDR1 GTSNPN and CDR2 SVGIG (reference sequence). J was trimmed by 12 bases and V by 4 bases; bases with no gene match: 12. Here the CDR3 DNA reads TGTGCCTGGAACGACTACGCGGGGGAGGTGTACTTC. Translating gives CAWNDYAGEVYF.

The chain combines TRBV19 with TRBJ2-1, with D unclear. Trimming cost V 11 bases and J 0 bases, with 17 bases left between them. The CDR3 is 15 residues long. Germline V CDR1 and CDR2: LNHDA, SQIVND (reference sequence). CDR3 DNA: TGTGCCTGCCGTGCCGACCGGAGCTCCTACAATGAGCAGTTCTTC. Its protein is CACRADRSSYNEQFF.

The V and J genes are TRBV2 and TRBJ1-1, with 8 bases that match TRBD1. J lost 5 bases, V lost 6 bases, and 14 bases had no gene match. Germline V lookup: CDR1 SNHLY, CDR2 FYNNEI. This CDR3 spans 16 amino acids. The CDR3 bases are TGTGCCAGCAGGAGGGCCGGACAGGGCCAAAGAACTGAAGCTTTCTTT. Its translation is CASRRAGQGQRTEAFF.

This sequence joins TRBV6-5 and TRBJ1-1; D is unresolved. With 4 bases removed from V and 1 base from J, the gap between germline ends came to 7 bases. This CDR3 spans 13 amino acids. From germline, CDR1 is MNHEY and CDR2 SVGAGI. CDR3 in amino acids: CASSSQENTEAFF. The CDR3 DNA is TGTGCCAGCAGTTCCCAGGAGAACACTGAAGCTTTCTTT.

The chain employs TRBV24-1 and TRBJ2-5, with TRBD1 identical over 9 bases. With V trimmed by 5 bases and J by 1 base, 7 bases remained unmatched. From germline, CDR1 is KGHDR and CDR2 SFDVKD. The CDR3 loop spans 16 amino acids. CDR3 amino acids: CATSGRTGVSQETQYF. The CDR3 DNA reads TGTGCCACCAGTGGTCGGACAGGGGTGAGCCAAGAGACCCAGTACTTC.

The CDR3 nucleotides read TGTGCCATCAGTGAAGGGACAGTCCTATACGAGCAGTACTTC. Its protein is CAISEGTVLYEQYF. The chain couples TRBV10-3 to TRBJ2-7; TRBD1 agrees at 7 bases. The junction had 6 bases not matched to a gene; V was cut back by 3 bases and J by 4 bases. Germline V gene sequence: CDR1 ENHRY, CDR2 SYGVKD. CDR3 length: 14 residues.

The chain recombines TRBV7-2 with TRBJ2-7; 9 bases match TRBD1. The V segment lost 4 bases and the J segment 2 bases; nucleotides outside the gene matches: 6. The CDR3 has 15 residues. Germline CDR1 and CDR2: SGHTA and FQGNSA. The CDR3, as DNA: TGTGCCAGCAGCTATGGGACAGGGAGGACCTACGAGCAGTACTTC. The encoded protein is CASSYGTGRTYEQYF.

V gene TRBV30 combines with J gene TRBJ2-7, with 7 positions matching TRBD2. The CDR3 is 14 amino acids. Per the germline V gene, CDR1 is GTSNPN and CDR2 is SVGIG (reference sequence). J gave up 5 bases and V 3 bases, and 10 bases lay outside the gene matches. The CDR3 region is CAWRRREYFDEQYF. As DNA, the CDR3 is TGTGCCTGGAGGCGGCGGGAGTATTTTGACGAGCAGTACTTC.

This sequence joins TRBV2 and TRBJ2-7, with D possibly being TRBD1 (5 bases). The V and J ends lost 8 bases and 7 bases respectively, with 24 bases between them. This CDR3 is built from 15 residues. The germline V gene has CDR1 SNHLY and CDR2 FYNNEI. CDR3 sequence: CASSPNNLFTGEQYF. The DNA of the CDR3 is TGTGCCAGCTCTCCAAACAACTTATTCACAGGAGAGCAGTACTTC.

The chain uses TRBV6-5 and TRBJ1-2, with D maybe TRBD1 (6 bases). Germline V gene data show CDR1 as MNHEY and CDR2 as SVGAGI. The V and J ends lost 4 bases and 4 bases respectively, with 16 bases between them. The CDR3 has 15 residues. CDR3 loop: CASSFTPRGAYGYTF. In nucleotides, the CDR3 is TGTGCCAGCAGTTTCACCCCCCGGGGGGCCTATGGCTACACCTTC.

The rearrangement joins TRBV28 to TRBJ1-6, with TRBD1 identical over 8 bases. The ends lost 6 bases at V and 9 bases at J; junction bases unmatched: 10. Germline V gene sequence: CDR1 MDHEN, CDR2 SYDVKM. CDR3 length: 15 residues. The CDR3 DNA reads as TGTGCCAGCAGGCCGACAGGGGAAAAAGGTTCACCCCTCCACTTT. This codes for CASRPTGEKGSPLHF.

Only a few counts were recorded for this clone. The chain links TRBV15 to TRBJ2-7; 9 nucleotides align to TRBD1. J was trimmed by 3 bases and V by 3 bases; bases with no gene match: 6. The length of the CDR3 is 15 residues. Looked up from germline, CDR1 is LNHNV and CDR2 is YYDKDF (reference sequence). The CDR3 DNA is TGTGCCACCAGCAGCGAAAAGACAGGGGGCTACGAGCAGTACTTC. This translates into CATSSEKTGGYEQYF. Together with reference TRBV15 and TRBJ2-7, the CDR3 gives the full variable domain: DAMVIQNPRYQVTQFGKPVTLSCSQTLNHNVMYWYQQKSSQAPKLLFHYYDKDFNNEADTPDNFQSRRPNTSFCFLDIRSPGLGDTAMYLCATSSEKTGGYEQYFGPGTRLTVT.